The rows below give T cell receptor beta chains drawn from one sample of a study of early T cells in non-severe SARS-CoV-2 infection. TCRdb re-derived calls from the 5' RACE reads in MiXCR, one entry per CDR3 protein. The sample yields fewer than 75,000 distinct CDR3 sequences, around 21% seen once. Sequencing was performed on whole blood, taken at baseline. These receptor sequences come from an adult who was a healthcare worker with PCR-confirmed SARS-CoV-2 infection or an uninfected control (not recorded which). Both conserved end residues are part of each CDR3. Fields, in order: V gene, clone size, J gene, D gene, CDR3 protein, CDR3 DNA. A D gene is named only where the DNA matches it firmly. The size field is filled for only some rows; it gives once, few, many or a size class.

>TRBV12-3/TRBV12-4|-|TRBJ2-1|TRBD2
CASSFSGGYNEQFF
TGTGCCAGCAGTTTTAGCGGGGGATACAATGAGCAGTTCTTC
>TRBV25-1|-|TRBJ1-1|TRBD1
CASTGQVNTEAFF
TGTGCCAGCACCGGACAGGTAAACACTGAAGCTTTCTTT
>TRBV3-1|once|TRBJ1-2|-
CASSQASENYGYTF
TGTGCCAGCAGCCAAGCCTCAGAGAACTATGGCTACACCTTC
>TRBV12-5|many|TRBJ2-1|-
CASGSARKAAFF
TGTGCTAGTGGTTCCGCAAGGAAGGCAGCGTTCTTC
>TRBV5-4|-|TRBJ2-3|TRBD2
CASSRGLAGGTDTQYF
TGTGCCAGCAGCCGAGGACTAGCGGGGGGCACAGATACGCAGTATTTT
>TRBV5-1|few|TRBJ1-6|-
CASSSDGGNSPLHF
TGCGCCAGCAGCTCGGACGGAGGAAATTCACCCCTCCACTTT
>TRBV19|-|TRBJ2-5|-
CASSIQHQKETQYF
TGTGCCAGTAGTATACAGCATCAGAAAGAGACCCAGTACTTC
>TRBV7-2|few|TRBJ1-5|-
CASSWGGVSNQPQHF
TGTGCCAGCAGCTGGGGAGGGGTAAGCAATCAGCCCCAGCATTTT
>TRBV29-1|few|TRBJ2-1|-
CSVEEVEQGYLDEQFF
TGCAGCGTTGAAGAAGTGGAACAGGGTTATCTCGATGAGCAGTTCTTC
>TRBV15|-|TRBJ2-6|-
CATSRGQASGANVLTF
TGTGCCACCAGCAGAGGACAGGCGTCTGGGGCCAACGTCCTGACTTTC
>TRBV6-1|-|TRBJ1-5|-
CASSVLGEGGMAQHF
TGTGCCAGCAGTGTCTTAGGGGAGGGGGGAATGGCCCAGCATTTT
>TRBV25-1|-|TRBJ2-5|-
CASQLSRQQETQYF
TGTGCCAGCCAACTAAGTAGGCAGCAAGAGACCCAGTACTTC
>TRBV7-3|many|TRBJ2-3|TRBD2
CASSLTSSGGRSDTQYF
TGTGCCAGCAGCTTAACGTCTAGCGGGGGAAGGTCAGATACGCAGTATTTT
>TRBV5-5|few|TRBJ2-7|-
CASSWRATEVAEQYF
TGTGCCAGCAGTTGGAGGGCGACGGAGGTTGCGGAGCAGTACTTC
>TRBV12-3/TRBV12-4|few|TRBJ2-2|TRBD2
CASSQGLAGLGELFF
TGTGCCAGCAGTCAGGGACTAGCGGGGCTCGGGGAGCTGTTTTTT
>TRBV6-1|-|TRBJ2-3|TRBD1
CASRPGQTTDTQYF
TGTGCCAGCAGGCCGGGACAGACCACAGATACGCAGTATTTT
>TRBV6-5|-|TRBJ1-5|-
CASSSGARQPQHF
TGTGCCAGCAGCTCAGGGGCCAGGCAGCCCCAGCATTTT
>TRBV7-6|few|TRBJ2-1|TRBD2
CASSFLSGGARNEQFF
TGTGCCAGCAGCTTCCTTAGCGGGGGGGCGCGCAATGAGCAGTTCTTC
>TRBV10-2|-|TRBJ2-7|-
CASSEAPSYEQYF
TGCGCCAGCAGTGAGGCCCCATCCTACGAGCAGTACTTC
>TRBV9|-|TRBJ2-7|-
CASSVTGDSYEQYF
TGTGCCAGCAGCGTCACAGGAGATTCCTACGAGCAGTACTTC
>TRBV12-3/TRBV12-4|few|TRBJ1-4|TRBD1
CASTGDRNKLFF
TGTGCCAGCACCGGGGACAGAAACAAACTGTTTTTT
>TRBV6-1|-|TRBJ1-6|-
CASKPRTNSPLHF
TGTGCCAGCAAACCCAGAACTAATTCACCCCTCCACTTT
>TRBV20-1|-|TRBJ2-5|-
CSAGNPADQETQYF
TGCAGTGCTGGAAACCCGGCAGATCAAGAGACCCAGTACTTC
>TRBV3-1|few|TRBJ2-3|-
CASSSGADTQYF
TGTGCCAGCAGCTCCGGGGCAGATACGCAGTATTTT
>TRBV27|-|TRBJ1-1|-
CASSFFGGTEAFF
TGTGCCAGCAGTTTCTTCGGGGGTACTGAAGCTTTCTTT
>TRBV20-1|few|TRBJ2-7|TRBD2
CSAPLASGGFYEQYF
TGCAGTGCCCCTCTAGCCAGCGGGGGTTTTTACGAGCAGTACTTC
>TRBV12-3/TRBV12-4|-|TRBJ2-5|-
CASSWGAWQETQYF
TGTGCCAGCAGTTGGGGGGCCTGGCAAGAGACCCAGTACTTC
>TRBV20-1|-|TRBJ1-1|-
CSAGQNTEAFF
TGCAGTGCGGGACAGAACACTGAAGCTTTCTTT
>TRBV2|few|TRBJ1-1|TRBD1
CASTKTGGNTEAFF
TGTGCCAGCACCAAGACAGGGGGTAACACTGAAGCTTTCTTT
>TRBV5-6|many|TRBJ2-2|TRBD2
CASSRVRGGTGELFF
TGTGCCAGCAGTAGGGTCCGCGGGGGCACCGGGGAGCTGTTTTTT
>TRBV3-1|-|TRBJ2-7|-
CASSQEYSAHYEQYF
TGTGCCAGCAGCCAAGAATACAGTGCCCACTACGAGCAGTACTTC
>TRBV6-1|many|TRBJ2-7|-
CSIDQQALYCSFYEQYF
TGTTCCATCGACCAGCAGGCTCTATACTGCTCGTTCTACGAGCAGTACTTC
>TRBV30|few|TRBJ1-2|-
CAWNVGFDGYTF
TGTGCCTGGAATGTTGGTTTCGATGGCTACACCTTC
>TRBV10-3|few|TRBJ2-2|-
CAISATGELFF
TGTGCCATCAGTGCAACCGGGGAGCTGTTTTTT
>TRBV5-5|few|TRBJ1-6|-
CASSLAHPDSPLHF
TGTGCCAGCAGCCTCGCACATCCGGATTCACCCCTCCACTTT
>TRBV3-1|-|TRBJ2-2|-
CASWGSGELFF
TGTGCCAGTTGGGGGAGCGGGGAGCTGTTTTTT
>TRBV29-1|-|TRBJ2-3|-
CSVDRGGDTQYF
TGCAGCGTTGACCGTGGGGGGGATACGCAGTATTTT
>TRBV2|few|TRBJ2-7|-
CASSEGNGGSYEQYF
TGTGCCAGCAGTGAAGGGAATGGGGGGTCCTACGAGCAGTACTTC
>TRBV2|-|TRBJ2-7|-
CASSEASSYEQYF
TGTGCCAGCAGTGAGGCCAGTTCCTACGAGCAGTACTTC
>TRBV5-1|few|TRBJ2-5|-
CASSSGTQGRETQYF
TGCGCCAGCAGCTCCGGGACCCAGGGGCGAGAGACCCAGTACTTC
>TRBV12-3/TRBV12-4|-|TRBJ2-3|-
CASRITGTQYF
TGTGCCAGCAGGATCACTGGGACGCAGTATTTT